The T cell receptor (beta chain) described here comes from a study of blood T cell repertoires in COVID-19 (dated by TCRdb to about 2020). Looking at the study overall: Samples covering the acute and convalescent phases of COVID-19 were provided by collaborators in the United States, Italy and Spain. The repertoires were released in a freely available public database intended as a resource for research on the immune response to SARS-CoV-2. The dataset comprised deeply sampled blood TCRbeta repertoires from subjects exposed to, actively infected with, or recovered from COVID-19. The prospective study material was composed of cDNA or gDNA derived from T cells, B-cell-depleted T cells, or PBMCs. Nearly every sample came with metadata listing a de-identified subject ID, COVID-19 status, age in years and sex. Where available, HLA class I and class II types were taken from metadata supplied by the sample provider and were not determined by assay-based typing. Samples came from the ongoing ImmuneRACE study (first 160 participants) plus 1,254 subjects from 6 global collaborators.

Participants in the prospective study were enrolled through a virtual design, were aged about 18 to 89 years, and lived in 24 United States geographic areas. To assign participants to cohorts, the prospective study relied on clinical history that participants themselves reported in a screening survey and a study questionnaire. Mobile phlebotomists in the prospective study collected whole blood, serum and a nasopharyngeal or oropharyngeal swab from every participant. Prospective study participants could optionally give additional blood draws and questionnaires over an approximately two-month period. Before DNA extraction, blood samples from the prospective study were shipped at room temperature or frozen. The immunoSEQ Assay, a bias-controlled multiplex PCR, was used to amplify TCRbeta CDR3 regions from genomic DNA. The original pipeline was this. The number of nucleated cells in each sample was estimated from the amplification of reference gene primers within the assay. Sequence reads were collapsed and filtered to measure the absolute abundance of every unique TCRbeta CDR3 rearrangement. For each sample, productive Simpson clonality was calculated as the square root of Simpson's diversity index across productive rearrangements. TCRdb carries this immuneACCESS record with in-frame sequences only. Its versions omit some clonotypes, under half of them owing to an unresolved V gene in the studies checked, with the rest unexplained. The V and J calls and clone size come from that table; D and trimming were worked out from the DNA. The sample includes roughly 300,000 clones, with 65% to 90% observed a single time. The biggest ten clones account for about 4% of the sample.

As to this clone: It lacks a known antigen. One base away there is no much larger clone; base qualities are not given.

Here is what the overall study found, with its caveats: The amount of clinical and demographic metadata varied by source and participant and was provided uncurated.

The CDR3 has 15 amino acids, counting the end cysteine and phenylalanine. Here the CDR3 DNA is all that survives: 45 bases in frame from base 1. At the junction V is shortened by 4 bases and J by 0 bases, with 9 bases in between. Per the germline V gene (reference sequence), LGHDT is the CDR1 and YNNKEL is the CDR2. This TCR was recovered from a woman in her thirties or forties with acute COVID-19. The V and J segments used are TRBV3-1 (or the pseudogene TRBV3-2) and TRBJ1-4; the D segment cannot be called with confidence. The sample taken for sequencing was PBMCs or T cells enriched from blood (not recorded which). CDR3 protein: CASSPGGATNEKLFF. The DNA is TGTGCCAGCAGCCCCGGAGGCGCAACTAATGAAAAACTGTTTTTT.